The 9 T cell receptor beta chains in this list originate from one sample, sequenced in a study of blood T cell repertoires in COVID-19. Assay: immunoSEQ multiplex PCR; the TCRdb copy retains only in-frame clones and omits some. The repertoire holds about 220,000 clones, with more than 70% as singletons. Sequenced material: peripheral blood. Every receptor here comes from a woman aged 80 or older with acute or convalescent COVID-19.

The rearrangement uses TRBV28 and TRBJ1-2; 9 bases map to TRBD1. Germline V CDR1 and CDR2: MDHEN, SYDVKM. There are 19 residues in the CDR3. V was clipped by 5 bases and J by 0 bases; unmatched bases: 16. In DNA, the CDR3 is TGTGCCAGCAGTACCGATTTTGGGACAGGGTCGGGAGCTAACTATGGCTACACCTTC. Its protein is CASSTDFGTGSGANYGYTF.

The V and J genes are TRBV25-1 and TRBJ1-5, with TRBD1 identical over 8 bases. V was pared by 2 bases and J by 0 bases, with 9 bases of the junction left unmatched. This CDR3 has 18 residues. CDR1 is MGHDK and CDR2 is SYGVNS in the germline V gene. CDR3 sequence reads: CASSEKDRDGYSNQPQHF. As DNA, the CDR3 is TGTGCCAGCAGTGAAAAGGACAGGGACGGCTATAGCAATCAGCCCCAGCATTTT. Variable domain in full (rest from reference TRBV25-1 and TRBJ1-5): EADIYQTPRYLVIGTGKKITLECSQTMGHDKMYWYQQDPGMELHLIHYSYGVNSTEKGDLSSESTVSRIRTEHFPLTLESARPSHTSQYLCASSEKDRDGYSNQPQHFGDGTRLSIL.

The J gene is TRBJ2-3, the V gene TRBV7-2; 8 nucleotides agree with TRBD1. With V trimmed by 5 bases and J by 2 bases, 6 bases remained unmatched. Germline V gene data show CDR1 as SGHTA and CDR2 as FQGNSA. The CDR3 is made up of 15 amino acids. The CDR3 nucleotides read TGTGCCAGCAGCCCCGACAGGGGTTTCACAGATACGCAGTATTTT. It translates to CASSPDRGFTDTQYF. The whole variable domain, remainder taken from reference TRBV7-2 and TRBJ2-3, is GAGVSQSPSNKVTEKGKDVELRCDPISGHTALYWYRQSLGQGLEFLIYFQGNSAPDKSGLPSDRFSAERTGGSVSTLTIQRTQQEDSAVYLCASSPDRGFTDTQYFGPGTRLTVL.

The gene calls are TRBV7-2 and TRBJ1-2; 10 positions match TRBD1. The ends lost 5 bases at V and 7 bases at J; junction bases unmatched: 10. The CDR3 extends over 15 amino acids. Germline CDR1 SGHTA, CDR2 FQGNSA. CDR3 nucleotide sequence: TGTGCCAGCAGCCCGGGACAGGGGAAAGAGAGTGGCTACACCTTC. As protein: CASSPGQGKESGYTF.

As to this clone: A read error may produce the germline difference seen at one junction end. The chain combines TRBV7-7 with TRBJ2-1; possible D gene TRBD2, 6 bases. CDR1 is SSHAT, CDR2 FNYEAQ, per germline (reference sequence). There are 15 residues in the CDR3. In nucleotides, the CDR3 is TGTGCTAGCAGCTTAGATGGAGGGCCTTCCAATGAGCAGTTCTTC. This sequence encodes CASSLDGGPSNEQFF.

The rearrangement uses TRBV29-1 and TRBJ1-1; a weak D match, TRBD1 (5 bases). The CDR3 spans 18 residues. V was trimmed by 0 bases and J by 1 base, leaving 21 bases between them. Germline V gene lookup returns CDR1 SQVTM and CDR2 ANQGSEA. The CDR3 protein is CSVEEPGVFPRANTEAFF. DNA of the CDR3: TGCAGCGTTGAAGAGCCGGGAGTTTTCCCCAGGGCGAACACTGAAGCTTTCTTT. Drawing the rest from reference TRBV29-1 and TRBJ1-1, the complete variable domain is SAVISQKPSRDICQRGTSLTIQCQVDSQVTMMFWYRQQPGQSLTLIATANQGSEATYESGFVIDKFPISRPNLTFSTLTVSNMSPEDSSIYLCSVEEPGVFPRANTEAFFGQGTRLTVV.

The chain joins TRBV5-6 to TRBJ1-1; D unresolved. Germline-derived CDR1 and CDR2 are SGHDT and YYEEEE. The V gene lost 1 base and the J gene lost 0 bases, with 16 bases spanning the gap. CDR3 length: 17 residues. The DNA for the CDR3 is TGTGCCAGCAGCTTGAGTGTCCGGGAAGTCATGAACACTGAAGCTTTCTTT. It codes for CASSLSVREVMNTEAFF.

V and J are TRBV6-5 and TRBJ2-5; D perhaps matches TRBD2 (5 bases). Trimming took 3 bases from V and 5 from J, leaving 7 bases between them. CDR1 and CDR2 (germline): MNHEY, SVGAGI. CDR3 length equals 12 residues. The CDR3 nucleotides read TGTGCCAGCAGTTATCGCGGGGAGACCCAGTACTTC. It specifies CASSYRGETQYF.

This clone occurred a few times. V is TRBV7-3 and J is TRBJ1-1, with D perhaps matching TRBD1 (6 bases). This CDR3 spans 13 amino acids. Trimming took off 6 bases at V and 4 bases at J, with 12 bases between the two ends. CDR1 and CDR2 (germline): SGHTA, FQGTGA. CDR3 DNA sequence: TGTGCCAGCAGGCTGTGGGGGCCCACTGAAGCTTTCTTT. Amino acids: CASRLWGPTEAFF.